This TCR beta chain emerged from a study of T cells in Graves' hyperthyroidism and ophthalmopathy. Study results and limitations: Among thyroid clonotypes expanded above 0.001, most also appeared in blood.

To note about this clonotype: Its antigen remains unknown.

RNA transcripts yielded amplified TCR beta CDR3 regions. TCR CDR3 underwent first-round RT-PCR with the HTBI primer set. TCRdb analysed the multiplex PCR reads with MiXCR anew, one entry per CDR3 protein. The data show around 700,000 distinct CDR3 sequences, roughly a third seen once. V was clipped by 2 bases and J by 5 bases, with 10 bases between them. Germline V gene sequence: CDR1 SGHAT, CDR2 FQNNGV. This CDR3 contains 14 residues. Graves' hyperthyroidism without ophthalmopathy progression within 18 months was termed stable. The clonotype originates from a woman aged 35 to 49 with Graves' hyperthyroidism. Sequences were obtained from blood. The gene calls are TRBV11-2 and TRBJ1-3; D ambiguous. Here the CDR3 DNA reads TGTGCCAGCAGCTTATTATCCGGGAGAAACACCATATATTTT. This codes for CASSLLSGRNTIYF.